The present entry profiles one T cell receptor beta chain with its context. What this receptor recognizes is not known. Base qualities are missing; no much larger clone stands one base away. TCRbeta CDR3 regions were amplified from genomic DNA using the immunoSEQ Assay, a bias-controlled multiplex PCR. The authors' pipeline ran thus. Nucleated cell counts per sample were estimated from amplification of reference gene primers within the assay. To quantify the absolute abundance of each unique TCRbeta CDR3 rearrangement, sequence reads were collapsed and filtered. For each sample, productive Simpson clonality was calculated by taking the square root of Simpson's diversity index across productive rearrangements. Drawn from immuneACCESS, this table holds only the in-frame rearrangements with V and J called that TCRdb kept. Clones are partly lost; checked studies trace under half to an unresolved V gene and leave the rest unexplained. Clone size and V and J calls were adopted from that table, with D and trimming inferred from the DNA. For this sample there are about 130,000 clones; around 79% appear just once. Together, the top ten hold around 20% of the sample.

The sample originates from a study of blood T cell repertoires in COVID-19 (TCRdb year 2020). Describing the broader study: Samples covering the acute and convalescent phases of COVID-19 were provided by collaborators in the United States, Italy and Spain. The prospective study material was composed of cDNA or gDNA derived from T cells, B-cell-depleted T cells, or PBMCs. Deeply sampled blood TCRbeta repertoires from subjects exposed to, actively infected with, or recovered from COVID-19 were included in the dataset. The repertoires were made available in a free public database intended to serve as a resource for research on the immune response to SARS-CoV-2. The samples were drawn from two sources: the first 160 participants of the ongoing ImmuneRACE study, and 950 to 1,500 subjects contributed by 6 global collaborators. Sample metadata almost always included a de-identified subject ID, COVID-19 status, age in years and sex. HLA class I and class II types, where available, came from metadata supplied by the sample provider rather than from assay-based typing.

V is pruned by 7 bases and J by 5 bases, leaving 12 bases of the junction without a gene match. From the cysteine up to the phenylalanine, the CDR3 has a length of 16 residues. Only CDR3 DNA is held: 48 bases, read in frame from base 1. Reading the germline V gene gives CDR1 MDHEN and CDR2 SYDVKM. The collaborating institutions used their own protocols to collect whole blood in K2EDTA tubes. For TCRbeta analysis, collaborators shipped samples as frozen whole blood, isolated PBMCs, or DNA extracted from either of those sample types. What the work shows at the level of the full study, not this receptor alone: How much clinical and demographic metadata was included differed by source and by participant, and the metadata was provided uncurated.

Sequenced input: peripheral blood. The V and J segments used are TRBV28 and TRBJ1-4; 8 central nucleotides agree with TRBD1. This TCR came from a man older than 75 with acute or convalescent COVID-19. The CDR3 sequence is CASMSGGFGWNEKLFF. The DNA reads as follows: TGTGCCAGCATGTCAGGGGGCTTTGGGTGGAATGAAAAACTGTTTTTT.